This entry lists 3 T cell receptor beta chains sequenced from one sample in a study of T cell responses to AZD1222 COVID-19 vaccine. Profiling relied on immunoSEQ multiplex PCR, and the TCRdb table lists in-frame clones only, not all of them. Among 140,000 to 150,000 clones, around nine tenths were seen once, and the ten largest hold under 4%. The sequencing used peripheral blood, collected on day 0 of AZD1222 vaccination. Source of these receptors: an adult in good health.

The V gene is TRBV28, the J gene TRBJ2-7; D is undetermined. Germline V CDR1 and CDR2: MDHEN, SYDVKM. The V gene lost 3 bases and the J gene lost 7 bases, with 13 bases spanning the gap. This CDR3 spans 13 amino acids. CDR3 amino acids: CASSFPTSWEQYF. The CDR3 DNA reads TGTGCCAGCAGTTTCCCCACCTCGTGGGAGCAGTACTTC.

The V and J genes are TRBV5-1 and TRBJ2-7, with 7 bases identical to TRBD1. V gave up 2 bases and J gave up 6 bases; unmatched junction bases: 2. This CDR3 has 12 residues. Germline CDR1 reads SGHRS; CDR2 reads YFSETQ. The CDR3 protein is CASSLAGGEQYF. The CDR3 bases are TGCGCCAGCAGCTTAGCAGGGGGCGAGCAGTACTTC.

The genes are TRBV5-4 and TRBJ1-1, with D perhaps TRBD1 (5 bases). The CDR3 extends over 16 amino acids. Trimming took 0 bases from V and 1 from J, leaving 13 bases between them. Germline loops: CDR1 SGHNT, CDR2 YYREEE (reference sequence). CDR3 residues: CASSLAEGMRNTEAFF. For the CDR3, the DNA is TGTGCCAGCAGCTTGGCCGAGGGGATGCGGAACACTGAAGCTTTCTTT.